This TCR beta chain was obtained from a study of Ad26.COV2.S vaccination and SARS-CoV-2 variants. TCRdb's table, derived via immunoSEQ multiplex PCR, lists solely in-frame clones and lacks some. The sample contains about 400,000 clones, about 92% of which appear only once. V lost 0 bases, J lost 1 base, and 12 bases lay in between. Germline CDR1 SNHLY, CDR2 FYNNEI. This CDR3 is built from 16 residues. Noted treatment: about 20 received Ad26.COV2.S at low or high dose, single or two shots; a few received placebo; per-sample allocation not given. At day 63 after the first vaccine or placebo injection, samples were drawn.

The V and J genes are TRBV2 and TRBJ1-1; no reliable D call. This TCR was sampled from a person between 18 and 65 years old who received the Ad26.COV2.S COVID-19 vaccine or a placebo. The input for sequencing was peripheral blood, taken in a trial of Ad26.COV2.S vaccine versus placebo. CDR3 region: CASSEAHLRRNTEAFF. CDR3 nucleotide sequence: TGTGCCAGCAGTGAAGCGCATCTGCGGAGGAACACTGAAGCTTTCTTT.